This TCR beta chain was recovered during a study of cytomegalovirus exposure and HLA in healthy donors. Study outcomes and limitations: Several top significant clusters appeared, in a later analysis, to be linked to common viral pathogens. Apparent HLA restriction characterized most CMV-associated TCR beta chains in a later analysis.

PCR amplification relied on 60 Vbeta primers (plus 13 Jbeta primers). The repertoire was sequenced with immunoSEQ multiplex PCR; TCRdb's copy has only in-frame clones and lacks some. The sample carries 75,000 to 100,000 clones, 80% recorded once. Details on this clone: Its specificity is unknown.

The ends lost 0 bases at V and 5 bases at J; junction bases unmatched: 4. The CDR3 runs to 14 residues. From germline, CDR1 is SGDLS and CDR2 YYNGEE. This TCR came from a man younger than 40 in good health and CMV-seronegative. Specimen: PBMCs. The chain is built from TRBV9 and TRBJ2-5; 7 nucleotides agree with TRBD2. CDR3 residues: CASSVVPGGETQYF. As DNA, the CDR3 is TGTGCCAGCAGCGTAGTCCCCGGGGGGGAGACCCAGTACTTC.